One sample yielded the 26 T cell receptor beta chains listed below, sequenced in a study of shared clonotypes between healthy human individuals. Assay: immunoSEQ multiplex PCR; the TCRdb copy retains only in-frame clones and omits some. Altogether around 1.9 million clones are present, 85% to 95% being singletons, with the ten largest covering over 1.5%. CD45RO-negative CD8 cells positively selected for CCR7 made up the naive population, which excluded terminally differentiated effector memory CD45RA+ cells. The sequencing input was naive CD8+ T cells from PBMCs. The source of these receptors is a man between 18 and 29 years old in good health. Some clones in this sample may be carry-over from other donors' samples.

The J gene is TRBJ1-1, the V gene TRBV30; D is unresolved. The CDR3 is made up of 13 amino acids. Germline V lookup: CDR1 GTSNPN, CDR2 SVGIG (reference sequence). V was shortened by 2 bases and J by 0 bases, with 7 bases between the two germline ends. The CDR3 sequence: CAWSMGMNTEAFF. CDR3 sequence (DNA): TGTGCCTGGAGTATGGGCATGAACACTGAAGCTTTCTTT. Full variable domain (rest looked up from reference TRBV30 and TRBJ1-1): SQTIHQWPATLVQPVGSPLSLECTVEGTSNPNLYWYRQAAGRGLQLLFYSVGIGQISSEVPQNLSASRPQDRQFILSSKKLLLSDSGFYLCAWSMGMNTEAFFGQGTRLTVV.

This CDR3 reads CASSSSGSEQYF. Written as DNA, the CDR3 is TGTGCCAGCAGCTCTTCAGGGTCCGAGCAGTACTTC. The chain uses TRBV7-8 and TRBJ2-7, with a possible D match to TRBD1 (5 bases). The CDR3 runs 12 residues. Trimming shortened V by 4 bases and J by 6 bases, and 10 bases separated the two germline ends. In germline, CDR1 is SGHVS, CDR2 FQNEAQ.

V usage is TRBV4-1 and J usage is TRBJ2-5; D remains unclear. This CDR3 has 15 residues. V was shortened by 1 base and J by 0 bases, with 9 bases between the two germline ends. The germline V gene encodes CDR1 MGHRA and CDR2 YSYEKL. CDR3 DNA sequence: TGCGCCAGCAGCCAAGGGGTCAGGAACCAAGAGACCCAGTACTTC. It translates to CASSQGVRNQETQYF.

Only one count was recorded for this clone. The chain links TRBV7-9 to TRBJ1-3; D might be TRBD1 (5 bases). This CDR3 is built from 16 residues. V lost 4 bases to trimming and J lost 1 base, with 14 bases between them. CDR1 is SEHNR and CDR2 is FQNEAQ in the germline V gene (reference sequence). The CDR3: CASSYKQDLSGNTIYF. CDR3 sequence (DNA): TGTGCCAGCAGCTACAAACAGGACCTTTCTGGAAACACCATATATTTT.

The chain links TRBV5-1 to TRBJ2-3, with 9 bases that match TRBD1. The ends lost 4 bases at V and 2 bases at J; junction bases unmatched: 5. CDR1 is SGHRS and CDR2 is YFSETQ in the germline V gene. The CDR3 is 15 residues long. CDR3 sequence reads: CASSTRTGATDTQYF. The DNA of the CDR3 is TGCGCCAGCAGCACCCGGACAGGGGCCACAGATACGCAGTATTTT.

This chain joins TRBV5-1 and TRBJ2-1; TRBD2 matches at 11 bases. The length of the CDR3 is 20 residues. Per germline, CDR1 SGHRS and CDR2 YFSETQ. J was trimmed by 7 bases and V by 0 bases; bases with no gene match: 18. CDR3 protein: CASSLAFLAGGPGGLNEQFF. The CDR3 nucleotides read TGCGCCAGCAGCTTGGCCTTTTTAGCGGGAGGGCCGGGCGGGCTGAATGAGCAGTTCTTC.

The chain couples TRBV30 to TRBJ1-6; D remains ambiguous. Germline CDR1 and CDR2: GTSNPN and SVGIG (reference sequence). The germline V and J ends were trimmed by 5 bases and 5 bases, with 13 bases remaining between them. This CDR3 region has 14 residues. The CDR3 loop reads CAWDSKGNNSPLHF. The DNA for the CDR3 is TGTGCCTGGGACTCCAAGGGTAATAATTCACCCCTCCACTTT.

This clone has only one observation. The rearrangement uses TRBV6-6 and TRBJ1-2; 8 bases line up with TRBD1. There are 15 residues in the CDR3. V dropped 6 bases and J dropped 4; count of bases not matched to a gene: 10. The germline CDR1 and CDR2 sequences are MNHNY and SVGAGI (reference sequence). CDR3 loop: CASRPGTGRGYGYTF. CDR3 bases: TGTGCCAGCAGACCCGGGACAGGCCGCGGCTATGGCTACACCTTC.

This rearrangement joins TRBV7-9 to TRBJ1-6; D remains ambiguous. CDR3 length: 13 amino acids. Trimming pared 1 base from V and 10 bases from J, leaving 8 bases between. Germline lookup yields CDR1 SEHNR and CDR2 FQNEAQ (reference sequence). The CDR3 here is CASSLEPRSPLHF. The CDR3 nucleotides are TGTGCCAGCAGCTTAGAGCCCAGGTCACCCCTCCACTTT. The whole variable domain, remainder taken from reference TRBV7-9 and TRBJ1-6, is DTGVSQNPRHKITKRGQNVTFRCDPISEHNRLYWYRQTLGQGPEFLTYFQNEAQLEKSRLLSDRFSAERPKGSFSTLEIQRTEQGDSAMYLCASSLEPRSPLHFGNGTRLTVT.

The V call is TRBV29-1, the J call TRBJ1-2, with 8 bases lining up with TRBD1. The CDR3 loop spans 13 amino acids. V shed 7 bases, J shed 3 bases, and the junction held 7 bases outside the gene matches. The V gene's germline CDR1 is SQVTM and CDR2 ANQGSEA. CDR3 sequence (DNA): TGCAGCGCCTTGACAGGGGATTACTATGGCTACACCTTC. Its protein product is CSALTGDYYGYTF. Variable domain in full (rest from reference TRBV29-1 and TRBJ1-2): SAVISQKPSRDICQRGTSLTIQCQVDSQVTMMFWYRQQPGQSLTLIATANQGSEATYESGFVIDKFPISRPNLTFSTLTVSNMSPEDSSIYLCSALTGDYYGYTFGSGTRLTVV.

This chain links TRBV29-1 with TRBJ2-5; 8 positions agree with TRBD2. The trim removed 7 bases at V and 11 bases at J, leaving 15 bases unmatched. The CDR3 sequence is 13 residues long. Germline CDR1 reads SQVTM; CDR2 reads ANQGSEA. CDR3 nucleotides: TGCAGCGCGAGGGGGGTAGGGCAGCGGGAGCAGTACTTC. It codes for CSARGVGQREQYF.

The J gene is TRBJ1-3, the V gene TRBV29-1, with TRBD1 matching 7 bases. With V trimmed by 7 bases and J by 0 bases, 12 bases remained unmatched. Germline V gene data show CDR1 as SQVTM and CDR2 as ANQGSEA. CDR3 length: 16 amino acids. As DNA, the CDR3 is TGCAGCGGGCTAAAGACAGGGCCCTTCTCTGGAAACACCATATATTTT. It encodes CSGLKTGPFSGNTIYF.

This chain joins TRBV25-1 and TRBJ1-3; 8 positions agree with TRBD1. V trimming: 6 bases; J trimming: 7 bases; junction bases outside the gene matches: 8. The germline CDR1 and CDR2 sequences are MGHDK and SYGVNS. This CDR3 has 14 amino acids. CDR3 region: CASRVPTGDNTIYF. Written as DNA, the CDR3 is TGTGCCAGCAGGGTCCCGACAGGGGATAACACCATATATTTT.

The rearrangement uses TRBV5-1 and TRBJ2-1, with 8 nucleotides matching TRBD2. Germline V gene sequence: CDR1 SGHRS, CDR2 YFSETQ. The V gene end was trimmed by 4 bases and the J gene end by 0 bases; junction bases not matched to a gene: 9. The CDR3 loop spans 17 amino acids. As DNA, the CDR3 is TGCGCCAGCAGCCCCAAACTAGCGGTAAGCTCCTACAATGAGCAGTTCTTC. Translating it yields CASSPKLAVSSYNEQFF.

This chain links TRBV23-1 with TRBJ2-7; no definite D call. TRBV23-1 is sorted into the ORF group, with uncertain function. Trimming stripped 0 bases from V and 4 bases from J, with 16 bases between. The CDR3 totals 16 residues. Here the CDR3 reads CASSQSWPRNPYEQYF. The CDR3 nucleotides are TGCGCCAGCAGTCAATCGTGGCCTAGGAACCCTTACGAGCAGTACTTC.

This chain connects TRBV27 to TRBJ2-2; D tentatively reads TRBD1 or TRBD2 (5 bases each). CDR1 and CDR2 (germline): MNHEY, SMNVEV (reference sequence). This CDR3 region has 13 residues. V was shortened by 5 bases and J by 4 bases, with 8 bases between the two germline ends. CDR3 nucleotides: TGTGCCAGCAGTCCAGGGACCACCGGGGAGCTGTTTTTT. The encoded protein is CASSPGTTGELFF.

This chain connects TRBV4-1 to TRBJ2-5, with 10 nucleotides matching TRBD2. Germline V gives CDR1 MGHRA, CDR2 YSYEKL. V shed 4 bases, J shed 5 bases, and the junction held 13 bases outside the gene matches. The CDR3 length is 17 residues. CDR3 DNA sequence: TGCGCCAGCAGCCTCCTTAGCGCTAGCGGGAGTCGGGAGACCCAGTACTTC. As protein: CASSLLSASGSRETQYF.

The rearrangement links TRBV9 to TRBJ1-2, with D perhaps TRBD1 (6 bases). In germline, CDR1 is SGDLS, CDR2 YYNGEE. V lost 3 bases, J lost 2 bases, and 11 bases lay in between. The CDR3 is 14 residues long. CDR3 nucleotides: TGTGCCAGCAGCGATGGGGGGGCCAACTATGGCTACACCTTC. Residues: CASSDGGANYGYTF.

V and J are TRBV5-6 and TRBJ1-1; no clear D gene. This CDR3 comprises 15 residues. Germline CDR1 and CDR2: SGHDT and YYEEEE. The V end lost 0 bases, the J end lost 3 bases, and 12 bases lay between the germline ends. CDR3 in DNA: TGTGCCAGCAGCTTGGACGTAAGCGGGTACACTGAAGCTTTCTTT. Its translation is CASSLDVSGYTEAFF.

This clone was observed a single time. This sequence joins TRBV9 and TRBJ2-5; possibly TRBD1 for D (5 bases). V was trimmed by 4 bases and J by 4 bases, leaving 14 bases between them. The germline V gene has CDR1 SGDLS and CDR2 YYNGEE. This CDR3 comprises 14 residues. Here the CDR3 DNA reads TGTGCCAGCAGCACGCGACAGTCCGGAGAGACCCAGTACTTC. Translated: CASSTRQSGETQYF.

This rearrangement joins TRBV28 to TRBJ1-6; TRBD1 aligns across 7 bases. The junction had 27 bases not matched to a gene; V was cut back by 7 bases and J by 9 bases. The length of the CDR3 is 20 residues. CDR1 and CDR2 from the germline V gene are MDHEN and SYDVKM. In DNA, the CDR3 is TGTGCCAGCACCCCAGTAGTCAGTAGGGACAGAACTTACCTGGGTTCACCCCTCCACTTT. Protein product: CASTPVVSRDRTYLGSPLHF.

This chain links TRBV13 with TRBJ2-7, with D uncertain. The CDR3 spans 14 residues. Germline CDR1 and CDR2: PRHDT and FYEKMQ (reference sequence). The germline V and J ends were trimmed by 1 base and 2 bases, with 9 bases remaining between them. The DNA for the CDR3 is TGTGCCAGCAGCTTAGTATCTGGGACCTACGAGCAGTACTTC. The encoded protein is CASSLVSGTYEQYF.

The V and J genes are TRBV21-1 and TRBJ1-1; the table names TRBD1, a call not compared with the DNA. TRBV21-1 is labeled a pseudogene. The CDR3 runs to 17 residues. The CDR3: CASSNPIRGRRNTEAFF. The CDR3 bases are TGTGCCAGCAGCAACCCGATCAGGGGGCGTAGGAACACTGAAGCTTTCTTT.

The chain couples TRBV28 to TRBJ2-3, with D maybe TRBD1 (6 bases). CDR3 size: 14 residues. Trimming removed 10 bases from V and 0 bases from J, with 14 bases in between. Germline V gives CDR1 MDHEN, CDR2 SYDVKM. DNA for the CDR3: TGTGCCACCGCTCTGGACAGAAGCACAGATACGCAGTATTTT. It codes for CATALDRSTDTQYF.

This chain connects TRBV9 to TRBJ2-7, with D uncertain. V was cut by 4 bases and J by 4 bases, with 18 bases left in between. The CDR3 extends over 15 amino acids. Germline CDR1 SGDLS, CDR2 YYNGEE. The CDR3 coding sequence is TGTGCCAGCAGCCCCTACTCCGGGCTTAGTTACGAGCAGTACTTC. It codes for CASSPYSGLSYEQYF.

In regard to this clone: This sample includes further DNA sequences coding for the same CDR3. In DNA, the CDR3 is TGCAGCGTTTCTAGCGGGAGCTCCTACGAGCAGTACTTC. Translation gives CSVSSGSSYEQYF. The J gene is TRBJ2-7, the V gene TRBV29-1; 10 nucleotides align to TRBD2. Germline lookup yields CDR1 SQVTM and CDR2 ANQGSEA. J was trimmed by 0 bases and V by 5 bases; bases with no gene match: 1. The CDR3 runs to 13 residues.